This T cell receptor (beta chain) was profiled in a study of cytomegalovirus exposure and HLA in healthy donors. Turning to the study itself: A prior study identified 110 million or so unique TCR beta sequences from around 180 million T cells.

The primer mix had 60 Vbeta and 13 Jbeta primers. The data were produced by immunoSEQ multiplex PCR, yet TCRdb's version contains in-frame clones alone and is incomplete. The data hold approximately 240,000 clones, with roughly 79% observed a single time. Among the donors, all were healthy bone marrow donors. The sequenced sample was PBMCs. This receptor was taken from a woman aged 40 to 50 in good health and CMV-seronegative.

The CDR3 is CASSWRDTQYF. Here the CDR3 DNA reads TGTGCCAGTAGTTGGAGAGATACGCAGTATTTT. This sequence joins TRBV19 and TRBJ2-3, with no clear D. Trimming pared 5 bases from V and 5 bases from J, leaving 5 bases between. CDR3 length: 11 amino acids. Germline-derived CDR1 and CDR2 are LNHDA and SQIVND (reference sequence).